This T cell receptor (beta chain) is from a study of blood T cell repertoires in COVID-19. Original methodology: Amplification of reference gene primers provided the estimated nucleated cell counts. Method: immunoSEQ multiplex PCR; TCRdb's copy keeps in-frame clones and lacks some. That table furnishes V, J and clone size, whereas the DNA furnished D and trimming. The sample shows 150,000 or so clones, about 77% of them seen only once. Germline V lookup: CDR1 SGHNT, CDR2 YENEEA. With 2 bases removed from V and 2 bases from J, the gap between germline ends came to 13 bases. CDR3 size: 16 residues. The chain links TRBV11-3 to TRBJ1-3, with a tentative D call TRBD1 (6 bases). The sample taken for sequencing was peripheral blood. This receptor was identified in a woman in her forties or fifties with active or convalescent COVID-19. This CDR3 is CASSLPRDTAGNTIYF. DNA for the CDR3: TGTGCCAGCAGCTTACCCCGGGACACGGCTGGAAACACCATATATTTT.